This T cell receptor beta chain was retrieved from a study of blood T cell repertoires in COVID-19. The CDR3 is made up of 16 amino acids. V lost 3 bases to trimming and J lost 1 base, with 16 bases between them. Germline V gene lookup returns CDR1 LNHDA and CDR2 SQIVND (reference sequence). Data came from immunoSEQ multiplex PCR; TCRdb stores just in-frame clones and leaves some out. The sample shows 150,000 to 200,000 clones, approximately 80% of them seen only once. The chain is built from TRBV19 and TRBJ2-7; possible D gene TRBD1, 6 bases. This clonotype originated in a man aged 40-49 years who had recovered from COVID-19. The sequenced sample consisted of PBMCs or T cells enriched from blood (not recorded which). CDR3 sequence: CASSILTGQSSYEQYF. For the CDR3, the DNA is TGTGCCAGTAGTATTCTTACGGGACAAAGTTCCTACGAGCAGTACTTC.